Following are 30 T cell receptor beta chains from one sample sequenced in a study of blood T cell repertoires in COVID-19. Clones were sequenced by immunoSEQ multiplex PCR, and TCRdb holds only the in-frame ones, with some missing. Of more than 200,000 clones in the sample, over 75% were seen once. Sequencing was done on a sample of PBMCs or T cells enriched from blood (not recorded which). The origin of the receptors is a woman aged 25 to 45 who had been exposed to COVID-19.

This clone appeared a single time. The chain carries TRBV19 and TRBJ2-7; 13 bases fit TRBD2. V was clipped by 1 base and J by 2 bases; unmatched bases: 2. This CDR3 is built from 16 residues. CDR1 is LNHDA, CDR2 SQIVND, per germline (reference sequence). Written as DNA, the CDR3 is TGTGCCAGTAGTATAGGGACTAGCGGGAGAGCCTACGAGCAGTACTTC. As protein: CASSIGTSGRAYEQYF.

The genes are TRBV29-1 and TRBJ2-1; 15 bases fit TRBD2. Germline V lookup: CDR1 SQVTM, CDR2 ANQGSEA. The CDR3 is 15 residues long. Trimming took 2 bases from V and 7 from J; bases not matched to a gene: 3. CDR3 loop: CSVERTSGRENEQFF. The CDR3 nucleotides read TGCAGCGTTGAACGGACTAGCGGGAGGGAAAATGAGCAGTTCTTC.

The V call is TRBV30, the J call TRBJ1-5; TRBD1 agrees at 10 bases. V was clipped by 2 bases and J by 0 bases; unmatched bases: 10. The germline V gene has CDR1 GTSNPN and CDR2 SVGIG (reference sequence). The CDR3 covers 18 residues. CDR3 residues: CAWSFRDRGLHSNQPQHF. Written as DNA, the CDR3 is TGTGCCTGGAGTTTCCGGGACAGGGGTCTTCATAGCAATCAGCCCCAGCATTTT.

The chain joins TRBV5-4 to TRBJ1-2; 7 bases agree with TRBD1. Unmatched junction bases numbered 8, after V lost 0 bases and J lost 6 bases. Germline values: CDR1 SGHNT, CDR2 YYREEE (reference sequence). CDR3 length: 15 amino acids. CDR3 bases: TGTGCCAGCAGCTTGGCCTCGGACAGGAGGAATGGCTACACCTTC. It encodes CASSLASDRRNGYTF.

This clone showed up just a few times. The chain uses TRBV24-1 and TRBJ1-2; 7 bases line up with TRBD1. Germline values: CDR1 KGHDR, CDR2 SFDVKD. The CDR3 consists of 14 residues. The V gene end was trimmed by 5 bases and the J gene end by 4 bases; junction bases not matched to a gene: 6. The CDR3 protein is CATSGREGAYGYTF. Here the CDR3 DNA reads TGTGCCACCAGTGGGCGGGAGGGGGCCTATGGCTACACCTTC.

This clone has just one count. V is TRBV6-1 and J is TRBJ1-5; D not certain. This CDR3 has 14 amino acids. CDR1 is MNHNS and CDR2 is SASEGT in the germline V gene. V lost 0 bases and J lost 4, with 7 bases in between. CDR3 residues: CASSEAARNQPQHF. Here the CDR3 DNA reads TGTGCCAGCAGTGAAGCGGCACGAAATCAGCCCCAGCATTTT.

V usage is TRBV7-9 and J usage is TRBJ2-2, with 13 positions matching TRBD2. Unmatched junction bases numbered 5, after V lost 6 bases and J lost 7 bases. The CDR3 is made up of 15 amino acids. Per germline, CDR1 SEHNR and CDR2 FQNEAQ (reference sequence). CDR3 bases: TGTGCCAGCAGGACCGGGACTAGCGGGGACGGGGAGCTGTTTTTT. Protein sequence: CASRTGTSGDGELFF.

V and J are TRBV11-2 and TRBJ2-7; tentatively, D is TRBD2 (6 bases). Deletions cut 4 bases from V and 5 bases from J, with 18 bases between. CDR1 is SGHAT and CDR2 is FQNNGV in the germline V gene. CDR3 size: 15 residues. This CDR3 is CASSSWSGSKNEQYF. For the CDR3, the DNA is TGTGCCAGCAGCTCGTGGTCCGGGAGTAAGAACGAGCAGTACTTC.

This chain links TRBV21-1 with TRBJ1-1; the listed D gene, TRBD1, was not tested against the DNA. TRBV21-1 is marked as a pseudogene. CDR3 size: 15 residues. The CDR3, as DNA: TGTGCCAGCAGCAAAGGTGAACAATTAAACACTGAAGCTTTCTTT. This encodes CASSKGEQLNTEAFF.

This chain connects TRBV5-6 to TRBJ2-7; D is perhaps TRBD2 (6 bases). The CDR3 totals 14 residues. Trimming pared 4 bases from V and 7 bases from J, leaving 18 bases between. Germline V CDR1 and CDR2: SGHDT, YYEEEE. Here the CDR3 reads CASSLPFGTGEQYF. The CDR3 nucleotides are TGTGCCAGCAGCCTCCCCTTCGGGACTGGGGAGCAGTACTTC.

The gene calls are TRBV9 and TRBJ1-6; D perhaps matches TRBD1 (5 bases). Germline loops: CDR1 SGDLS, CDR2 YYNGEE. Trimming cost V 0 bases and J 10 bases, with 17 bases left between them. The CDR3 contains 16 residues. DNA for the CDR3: TGTGCCAGCAGCGTAGACAGGACACCGGAAAAATCACCCCTCCACTTT. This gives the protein CASSVDRTPEKSPLHF. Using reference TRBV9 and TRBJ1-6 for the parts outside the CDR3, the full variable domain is DSGVTQTPKHLITATGQRVTLRCSPRSGDLSVYWYQQSLDQGLQFLIQYYNGEERAKGNILERFSAQQFPDLHSELNLSSLELGDSALYFCASSVDRTPEKSPLHFGNGTRLTVT.

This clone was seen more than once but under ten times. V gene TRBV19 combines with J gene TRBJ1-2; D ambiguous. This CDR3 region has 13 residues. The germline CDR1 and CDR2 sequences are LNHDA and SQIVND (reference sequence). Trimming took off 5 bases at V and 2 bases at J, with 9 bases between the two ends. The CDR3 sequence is CASSPRGNYGYTF. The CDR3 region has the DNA TGTGCCAGTAGTCCGCGAGGGAACTATGGCTACACCTTC.

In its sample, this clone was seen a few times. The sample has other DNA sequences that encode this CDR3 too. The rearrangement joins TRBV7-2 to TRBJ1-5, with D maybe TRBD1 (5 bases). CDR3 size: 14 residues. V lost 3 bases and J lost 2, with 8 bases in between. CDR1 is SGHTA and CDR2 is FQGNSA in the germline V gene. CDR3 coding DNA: TGTGCCAGCAGCTTTCAAGGGGGCAATCAGCCCCAGCATTTT. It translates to CASSFQGGNQPQHF.

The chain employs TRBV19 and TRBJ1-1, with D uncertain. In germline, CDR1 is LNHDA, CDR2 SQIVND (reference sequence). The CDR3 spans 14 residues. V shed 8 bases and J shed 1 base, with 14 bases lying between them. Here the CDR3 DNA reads TGTGCCAGTCCCCCCAGCCGGGGGAACACTGAAGCTTTCTTT. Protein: CASPPSRGNTEAFF.

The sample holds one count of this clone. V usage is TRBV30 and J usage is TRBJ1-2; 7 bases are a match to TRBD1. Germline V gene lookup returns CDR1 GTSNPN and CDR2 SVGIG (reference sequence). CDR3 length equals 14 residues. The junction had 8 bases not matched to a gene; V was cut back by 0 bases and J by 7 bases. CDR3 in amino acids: CAWSVPGGNAGYTF. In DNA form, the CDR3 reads TGTGCCTGGAGTGTACCAGGGGGGAATGCTGGCTACACCTTC.

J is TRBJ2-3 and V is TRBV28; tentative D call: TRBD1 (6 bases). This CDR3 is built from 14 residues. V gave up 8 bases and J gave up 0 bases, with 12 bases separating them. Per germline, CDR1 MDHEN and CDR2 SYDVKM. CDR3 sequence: CASGETGSTDTQYF. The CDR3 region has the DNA TGTGCCAGCGGCGAGACAGGCAGCACAGATACGCAGTATTTT. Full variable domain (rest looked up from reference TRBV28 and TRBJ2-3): DVKVTQSSRYLVKRTGEKVFLECVQDMDHENMFWYRQDPGLGLRLIYFSYDVKMKEKGDIPEGYSVSREKKERFSLILESASTNQTSMYLCASGETGSTDTQYFGPGTRLTVL.

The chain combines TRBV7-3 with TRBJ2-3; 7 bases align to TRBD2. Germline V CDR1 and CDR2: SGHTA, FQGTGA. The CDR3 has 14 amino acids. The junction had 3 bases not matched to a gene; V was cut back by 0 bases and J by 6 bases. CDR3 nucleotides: TGTGCCAGCAGCTTAACCGGGAGGCAGGATACGCAGTATTTT. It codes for CASSLTGRQDTQYF.

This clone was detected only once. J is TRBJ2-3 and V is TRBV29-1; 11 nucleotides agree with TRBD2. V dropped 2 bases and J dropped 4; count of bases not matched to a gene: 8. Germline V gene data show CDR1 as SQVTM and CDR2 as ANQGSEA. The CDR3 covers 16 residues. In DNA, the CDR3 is TGCAGCGTTGAAAAACGTAGCGGGAGGGCCTCAGATACGCAGTATTTT. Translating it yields CSVEKRSGRASDTQYF.

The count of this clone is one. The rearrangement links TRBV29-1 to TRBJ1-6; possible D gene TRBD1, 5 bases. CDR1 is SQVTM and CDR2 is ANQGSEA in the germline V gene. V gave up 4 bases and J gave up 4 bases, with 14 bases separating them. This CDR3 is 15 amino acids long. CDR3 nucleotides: TGCAGCGTTGTAAGGGAGGGACGGTATAATTCACCCCTCCACTTT. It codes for CSVVREGRYNSPLHF.

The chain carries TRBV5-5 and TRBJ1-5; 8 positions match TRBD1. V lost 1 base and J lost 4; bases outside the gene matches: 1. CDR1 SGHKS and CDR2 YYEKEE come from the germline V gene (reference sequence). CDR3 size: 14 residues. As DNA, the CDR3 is TGTGCCAGCAGCTTGAGGACAGGGAATCAGCCCCAGCATTTT. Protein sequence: CASSLRTGNQPQHF. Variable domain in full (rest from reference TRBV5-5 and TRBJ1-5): DAGVTQSPTHLIKTRGQQVTLRCSPISGHKSVSWYQQVLGQGPQFIFQYYEKEERGRGNFPDRFSARQFPNYSSELNVNALLLGDSALYLCASSLRTGNQPQHFGDGTRLSIL.

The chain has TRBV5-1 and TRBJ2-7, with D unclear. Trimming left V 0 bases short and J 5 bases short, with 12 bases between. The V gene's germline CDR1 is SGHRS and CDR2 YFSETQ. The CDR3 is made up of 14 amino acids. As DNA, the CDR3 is TGCGCCAGCAGCTTGGGATCGGTGAGGAACGAGCAGTACTTC. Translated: CASSLGSVRNEQYF.

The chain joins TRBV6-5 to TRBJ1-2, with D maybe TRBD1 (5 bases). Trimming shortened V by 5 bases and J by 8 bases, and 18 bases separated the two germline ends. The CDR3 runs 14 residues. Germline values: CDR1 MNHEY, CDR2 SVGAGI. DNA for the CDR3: TGTGCCAGCAGTACAACGGGCCTGGGGGGGGGCTACACCTTC. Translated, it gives CASSTTGLGGGYTF.

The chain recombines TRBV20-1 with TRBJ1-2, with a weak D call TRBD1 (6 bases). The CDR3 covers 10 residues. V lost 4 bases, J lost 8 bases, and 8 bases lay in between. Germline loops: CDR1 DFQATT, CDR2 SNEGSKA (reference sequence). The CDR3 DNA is TGCAGTGCTACAGGGGAGGGCTACACCTTC. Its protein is CSATGEGYTF.

This chain's CDR3 is CASSGQGGGELFF. In nucleotides, the CDR3 is TGCGCCAGCAGTGGCCAGGGCGGCGGGGAGCTGTTTTTT. J is TRBJ2-2 and V is TRBV10-1; a possible D gene is TRBD1 (5 bases). Germline CDR1 is WNHNN and CDR2 is SYGVQD (reference sequence). V was cut by 4 bases and J by 7 bases, with 10 bases left in between. The CDR3 loop spans 13 amino acids.

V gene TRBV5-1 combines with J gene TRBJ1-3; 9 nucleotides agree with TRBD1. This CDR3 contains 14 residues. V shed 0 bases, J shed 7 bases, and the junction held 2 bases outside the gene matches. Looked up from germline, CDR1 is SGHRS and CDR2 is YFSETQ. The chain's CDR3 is CASSLEQGANTIYF. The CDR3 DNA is TGCGCCAGCAGCTTGGAACAGGGGGCTAACACCATATATTTT.

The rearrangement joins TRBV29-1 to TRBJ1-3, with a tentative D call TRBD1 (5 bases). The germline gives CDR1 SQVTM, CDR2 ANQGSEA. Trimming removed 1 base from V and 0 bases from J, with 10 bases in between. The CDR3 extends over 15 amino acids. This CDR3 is CSVEGGPHSGNTIYF. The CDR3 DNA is TGCAGCGTTGAAGGGGGCCCGCACTCTGGAAACACCATATATTTT.

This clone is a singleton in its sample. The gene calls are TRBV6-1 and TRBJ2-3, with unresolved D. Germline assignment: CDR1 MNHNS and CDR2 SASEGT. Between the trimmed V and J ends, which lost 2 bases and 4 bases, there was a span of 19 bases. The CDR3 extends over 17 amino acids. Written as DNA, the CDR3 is TGTGCCAGCAGTGAAATGATCGGAGCCCATCGGCCAGATACGCAGTATTTT. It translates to CASSEMIGAHRPDTQYF.

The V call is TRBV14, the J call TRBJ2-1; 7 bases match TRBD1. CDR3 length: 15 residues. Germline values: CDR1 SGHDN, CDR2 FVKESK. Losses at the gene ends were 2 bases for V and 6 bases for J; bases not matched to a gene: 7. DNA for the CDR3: TGTGCCAGCAGCCAACAAGTATCAGGGGGCAATGAGCAGTTCTTC. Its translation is CASSQQVSGGNEQFF.

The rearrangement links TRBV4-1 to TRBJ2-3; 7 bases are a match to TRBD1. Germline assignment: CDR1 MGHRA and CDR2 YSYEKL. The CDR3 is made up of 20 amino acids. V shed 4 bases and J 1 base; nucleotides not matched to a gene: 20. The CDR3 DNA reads TGCGCCAGCAGCCCCAAGGGTAGGGGACAGCGATCAACGGGCACAGATACGCAGTATTTT. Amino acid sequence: CASSPKGRGQRSTGTDTQYF.

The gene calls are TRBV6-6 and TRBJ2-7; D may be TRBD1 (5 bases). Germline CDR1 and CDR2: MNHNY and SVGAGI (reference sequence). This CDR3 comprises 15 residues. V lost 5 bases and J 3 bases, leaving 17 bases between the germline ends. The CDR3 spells CASSKLQGLGYEQYF. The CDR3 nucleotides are TGTGCCAGCAGTAAACTTCAGGGTTTAGGCTACGAGCAGTACTTC.